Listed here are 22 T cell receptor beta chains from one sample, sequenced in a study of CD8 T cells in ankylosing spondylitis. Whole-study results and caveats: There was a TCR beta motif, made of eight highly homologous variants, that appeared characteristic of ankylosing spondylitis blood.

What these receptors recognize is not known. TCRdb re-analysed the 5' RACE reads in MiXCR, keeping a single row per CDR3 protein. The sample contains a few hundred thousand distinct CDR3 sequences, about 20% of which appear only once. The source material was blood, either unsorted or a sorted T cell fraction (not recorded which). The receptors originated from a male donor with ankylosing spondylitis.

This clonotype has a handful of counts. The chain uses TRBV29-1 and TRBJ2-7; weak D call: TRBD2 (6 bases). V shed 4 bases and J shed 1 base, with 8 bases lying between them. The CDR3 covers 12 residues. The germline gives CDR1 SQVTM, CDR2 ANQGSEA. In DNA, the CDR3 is TGCAGCGTTGGGGGGGATTCCTACGAGCAGTACTTC. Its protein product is CSVGGDSYEQYF.

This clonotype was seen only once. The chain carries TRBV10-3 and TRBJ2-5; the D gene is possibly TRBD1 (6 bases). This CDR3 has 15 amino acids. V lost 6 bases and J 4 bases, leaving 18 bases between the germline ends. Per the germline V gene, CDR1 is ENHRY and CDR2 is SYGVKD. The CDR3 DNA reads TGTGCCATCAGCTCATCCCGGGACAAGCTAGAGACCCAGTACTTC. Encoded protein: CAISSSRDKLETQYF.

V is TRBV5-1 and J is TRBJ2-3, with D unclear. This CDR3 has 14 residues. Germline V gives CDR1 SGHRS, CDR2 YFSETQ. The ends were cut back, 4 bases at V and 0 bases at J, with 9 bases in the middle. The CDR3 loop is CASSRVLSTDTQYF. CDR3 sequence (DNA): TGCGCCAGCAGCCGGGTCCTTAGCACAGATACGCAGTATTTT.

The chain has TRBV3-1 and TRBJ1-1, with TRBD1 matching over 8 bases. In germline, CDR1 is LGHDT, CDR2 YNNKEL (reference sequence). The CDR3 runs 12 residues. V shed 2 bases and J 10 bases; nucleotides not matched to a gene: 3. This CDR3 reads CASSQSTGGAFF. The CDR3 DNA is TGTGCCAGCAGCCAAAGTACAGGGGGAGCTTTCTTT.

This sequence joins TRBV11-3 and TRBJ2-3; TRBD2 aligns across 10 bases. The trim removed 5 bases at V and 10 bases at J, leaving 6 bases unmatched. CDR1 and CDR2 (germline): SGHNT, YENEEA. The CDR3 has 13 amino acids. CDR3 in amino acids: CASSTLAGEAQYF. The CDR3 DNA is TGTGCCAGCAGCACTCTAGCGGGAGAGGCGCAGTATTTT.

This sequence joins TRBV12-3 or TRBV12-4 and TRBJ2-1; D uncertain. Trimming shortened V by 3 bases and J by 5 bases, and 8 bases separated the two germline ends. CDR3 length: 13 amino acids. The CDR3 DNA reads TGTGCCAGCAGTTTCCTGGAACACAATGAGCAGTTCTTC. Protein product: CASSFLEHNEQFF.

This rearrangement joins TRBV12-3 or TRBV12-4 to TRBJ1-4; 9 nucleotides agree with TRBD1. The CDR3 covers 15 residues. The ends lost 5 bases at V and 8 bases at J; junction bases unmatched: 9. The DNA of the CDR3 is TGTGCCAGCAGTCTACAGGGGGCAATAGACGAAAAACTGTTTTTT. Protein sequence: CASSLQGAIDEKLFF.

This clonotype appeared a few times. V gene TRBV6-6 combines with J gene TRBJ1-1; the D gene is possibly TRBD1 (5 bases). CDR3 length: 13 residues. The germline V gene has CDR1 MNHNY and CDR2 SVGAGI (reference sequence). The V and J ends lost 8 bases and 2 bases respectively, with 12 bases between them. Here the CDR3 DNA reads TGTGCCAGCTTCAGGGCTTTCAACACTGAAGCTTTCTTT. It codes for CASFRAFNTEAFF.

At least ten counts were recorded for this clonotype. The CDR3 reads CASSVRDSYTEAFF. CDR3 DNA: TGTGCCAGCAGCGTCCGGGACTCCTACACTGAAGCTTTCTTT. This chain uses TRBV9 with TRBJ1-1, with D perhaps TRBD1 (5 bases). The ends were cut back, 2 bases at V and 3 bases at J, with 11 bases in the middle. CDR1 is SGDLS and CDR2 is YYNGEE in the germline V gene. The CDR3 sequence is 14 residues long.

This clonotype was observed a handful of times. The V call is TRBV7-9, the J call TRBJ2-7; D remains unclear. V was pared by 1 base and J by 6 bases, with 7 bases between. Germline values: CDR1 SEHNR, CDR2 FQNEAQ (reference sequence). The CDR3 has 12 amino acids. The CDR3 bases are TGTGCCAGCAGCTTAGTCATTCGCGAGCAGTACTTC. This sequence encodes CASSLVIREQYF.

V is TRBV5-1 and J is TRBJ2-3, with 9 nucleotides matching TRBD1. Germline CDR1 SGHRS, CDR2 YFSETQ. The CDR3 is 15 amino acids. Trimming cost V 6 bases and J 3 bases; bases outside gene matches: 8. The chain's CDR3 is CASNSQGAETDTQYF. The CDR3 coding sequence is TGCGCCAGCAACTCACAGGGGGCGGAGACAGATACGCAGTATTTT. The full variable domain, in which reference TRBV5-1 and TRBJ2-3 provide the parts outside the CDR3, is KAGVTQTPRYLIKTRGQQVTLSCSPISGHRSVSWYQQTPGQGLQFLFEYFSETQRNKGNFPGRFSGRQFSNSRSEMNVSTLELGDSALYLCASNSQGAETDTQYFGPGTRLTVL.

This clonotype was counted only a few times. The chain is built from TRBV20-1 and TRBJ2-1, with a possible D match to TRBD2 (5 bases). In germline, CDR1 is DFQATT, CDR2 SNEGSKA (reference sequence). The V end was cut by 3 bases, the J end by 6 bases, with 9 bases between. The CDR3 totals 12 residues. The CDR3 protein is CSASGNVNEQFF. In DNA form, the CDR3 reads TGCAGTGCTAGCGGGAATGTCAATGAGCAGTTCTTC.

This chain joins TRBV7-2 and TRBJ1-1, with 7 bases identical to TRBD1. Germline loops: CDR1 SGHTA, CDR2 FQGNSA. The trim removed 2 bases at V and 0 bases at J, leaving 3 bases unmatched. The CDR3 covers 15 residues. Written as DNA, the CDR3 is TGTGCCAGCAGCTTAAACAGGGGACTGAACACTGAAGCTTTCTTT. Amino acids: CASSLNRGLNTEAFF. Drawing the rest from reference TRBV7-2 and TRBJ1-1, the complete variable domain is GAGVSQSPSNKVTEKGKDVELRCDPISGHTALYWYRQSLGQGLEFLIYFQGNSAPDKSGLPSDRFSAERTGGSVSTLTIQRTQQEDSAVYLCASSLNRGLNTEAFFGQGTRLTVV.

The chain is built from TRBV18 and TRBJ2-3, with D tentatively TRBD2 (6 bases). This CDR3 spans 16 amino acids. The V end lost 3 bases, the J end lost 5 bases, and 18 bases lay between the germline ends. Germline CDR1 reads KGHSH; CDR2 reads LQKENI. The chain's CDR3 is CASSPNFMGGRDTQYF. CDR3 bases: TGTGCCAGCTCACCTAATTTCATGGGAGGTCGAGATACGCAGTATTTT.

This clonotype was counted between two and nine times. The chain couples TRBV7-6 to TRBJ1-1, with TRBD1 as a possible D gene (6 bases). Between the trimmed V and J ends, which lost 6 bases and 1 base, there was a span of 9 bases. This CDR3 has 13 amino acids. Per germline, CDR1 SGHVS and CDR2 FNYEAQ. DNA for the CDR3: TGTGCCAGCAGACAGGACAGGAACACTGAAGCTTTCTTT. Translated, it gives CASRQDRNTEAFF.

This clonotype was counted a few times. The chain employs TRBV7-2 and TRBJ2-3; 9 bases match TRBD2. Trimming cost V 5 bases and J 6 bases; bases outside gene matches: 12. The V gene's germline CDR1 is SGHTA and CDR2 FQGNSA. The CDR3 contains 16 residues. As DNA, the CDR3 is TGTGCCAGCAGCCGATCTAGCGGGATAGCAACGGATACGCAGTATTTT. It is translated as CASSRSSGIATDTQYF.

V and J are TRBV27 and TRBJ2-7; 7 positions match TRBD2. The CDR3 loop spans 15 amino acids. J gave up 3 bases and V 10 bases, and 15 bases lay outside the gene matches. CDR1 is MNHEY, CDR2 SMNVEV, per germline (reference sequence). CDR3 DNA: TGTGCCAACCCCCCGAGGGCTAGCGGACGCTACGAGCAGTACTTC. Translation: CANPPRASGRYEQYF.

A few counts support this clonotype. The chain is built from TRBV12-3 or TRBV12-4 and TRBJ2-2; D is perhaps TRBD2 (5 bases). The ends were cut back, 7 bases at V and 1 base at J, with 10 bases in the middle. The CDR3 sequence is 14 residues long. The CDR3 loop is CASNSRVNTGELFF. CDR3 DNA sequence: TGTGCCAGCAATTCGAGGGTGAACACCGGGGAGCTGTTTTTT.

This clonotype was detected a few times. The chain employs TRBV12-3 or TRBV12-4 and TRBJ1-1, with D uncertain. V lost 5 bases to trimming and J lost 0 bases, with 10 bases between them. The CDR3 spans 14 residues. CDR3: CASSPLRLNTEAFF. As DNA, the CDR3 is TGTGCCAGCAGTCCTCTCAGGCTGAACACTGAAGCTTTCTTT.

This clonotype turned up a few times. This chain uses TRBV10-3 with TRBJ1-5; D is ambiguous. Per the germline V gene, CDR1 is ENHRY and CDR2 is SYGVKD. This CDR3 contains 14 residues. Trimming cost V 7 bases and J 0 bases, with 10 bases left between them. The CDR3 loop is CAITREFSNQPQHF. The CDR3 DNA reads TGTGCCATCACAAGGGAGTTTAGCAATCAGCCCCAGCATTTT.

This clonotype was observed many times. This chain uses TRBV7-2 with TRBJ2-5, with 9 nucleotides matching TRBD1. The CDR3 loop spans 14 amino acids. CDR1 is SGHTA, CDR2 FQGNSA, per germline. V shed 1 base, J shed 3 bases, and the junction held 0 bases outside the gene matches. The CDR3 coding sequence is TGTGCCAGCAGCTTAGGGACAGGGGAAGAGACCCAGTACTTC. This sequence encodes CASSLGTGEETQYF. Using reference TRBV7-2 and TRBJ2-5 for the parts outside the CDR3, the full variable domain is GAGVSQSPSNKVTEKGKDVELRCDPISGHTALYWYRQSLGQGLEFLIYFQGNSAPDKSGLPSDRFSAERTGGSVSTLTIQRTQQEDSAVYLCASSLGTGEETQYFGPGTRLLVL.

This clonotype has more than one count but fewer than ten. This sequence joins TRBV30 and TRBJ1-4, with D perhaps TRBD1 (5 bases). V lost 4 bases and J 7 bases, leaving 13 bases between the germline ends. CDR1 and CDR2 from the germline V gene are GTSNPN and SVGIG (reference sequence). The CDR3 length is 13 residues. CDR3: CAWNEDRGEKLFF. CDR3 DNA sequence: TGTGCCTGGAACGAAGATAGGGGTGAAAAACTGTTTTTT.